This paragraph reports one TCR beta chain. The antigen it binds to is not known. No quality values exist for individual bases; no much larger clone is one base distant. This entry comes from a study of shared clonotypes between healthy human individuals (dated by TCRdb to the early 2020s). For the wider study: The cohort included a few men and a couple of women between 18 and 49 years of age. Leukapheresis yielded between about 0.9 and 10 billion PBMCs per donor. For each donor, three plates each were used for CD4 naive and CD4 memory, two plates were used for CD8 naive, and one plate was used for CD8 memory. Blood TCR repertoires of about five healthy adults were deeply sequenced to estimate repertoire size and the extent of clonotype sharing between individuals. To increase sequencing depth and limit assay-specific biases, different laboratories used diverse techniques to prepare libraries and sequence TCR repertoires. Study-wide findings and limitations: Compared with non-shared clonotypes, clonotypes shared by all four sorted-subset donors had higher generation probabilities. Rarefaction of sorted-subset datasets indicated incomplete sequencing despite the large sequencing depth. Because the study included a small number of donors, the genetic and exposure-history diversity represented was limited. Based on pairwise subsampling, the degree of clonotype sharing among donors was expected to be affected by sequencing depth. Sampling was limited to blood, and TCR repertoires in tissue likely differ from TCR repertoires in blood. Naive subsets generally had larger estimated clonotype richness than memory subsets. When a few donors were compared, the shared fraction of clonotypes was about 5% for naive CD4, about 4% for naive CD8, about 2.5% for memory CD4, and 0.35% to 0.5% for memory CD8.

TCR CDR3 regions were amplified from genomic DNA by multiplex PCR using the deep immunoSEQ assay. Extracted genomic DNA from each cell subset was spread evenly across all wells of several immunoSEQ 96-well plates, with each plate serving as a replicate. For sorted subsets, approximately 190 ng of genomic DNA, equivalent to roughly 33,000 T cell genomes, went into each replicate PCR. Purified libraries were measured with a Qubit 3.0 fluorometer, size-checked on a Bioanalyzer 2100, and measured again with the KAPA Library Quantification kit. Every immunoSEQ 96-well plate was sequenced on a dedicated single-read 150-cycle Illumina NextSeq 550 flow cell. The authors' analysis ran thus. Because only junctional sequences without quality scores were contained in the immunoSEQ output, filtering matching that applied to full-length reads could not be performed. Sequences were annotated with PyIR, a Python wrapper for IgBLAST v1.9, using IMGT germline references to assign V/J genes and CDR3. Reads with weak V/J assignments (E-value above 1e-6), missing CDR3, stop codons, out-of-frame junctions, or ambiguous translated residues were removed. V3J clonotypes were defined as sequences sharing an identical inferred V gene, J gene, and CDR3 amino acid sequence. Percentage overlap between repertoires was calculated by dividing the number of shared unique clonotypes by the size of the smaller repertoire. Richness of each repertoire was evaluated using RTK rarefaction, the Chao1 estimator, and Recon v2.1 estimates of unobserved clonotypes. OLGA was used to compute generation probabilities for all TCRbeta clonotypes that the gDNA method yielded from a handful of donors. What TCRdb holds here is the immuneACCESS table cut down to in-frame rearrangements. Part of the clones is not present; checked against another copy, under half of the missing clones reflect an unresolved V gene, and the others are unexplained. For V, J and clone size, that table is used; D and trimming come from the DNA. Counted in this sample were some 1,900,000 clones; roughly 95% of them appeared once. The ten largest account for roughly 1.2% of the sample.

CD8 naive samples consisted of CD45RO-negative cells that were positively selected for CCR7, yielding a CD45RA+CCR7+ population without TemRA cells. The donors were healthy, HIV-negative adults who had no recently reported acute infections or vaccinations. Only Caucasian adults living in Nashville, Tennessee, USA were represented among the donors. Blood was obtained by leukapheresis, after which PBMCs were separated by Ficoll-Histopaque density gradient centrifugation and cryopreserved in liquid nitrogen vapor phase. Purity and quantity of every magnetically sorted T cell population were checked by analytical flow cytometry. From each sorted fraction, genomic DNA was isolated and quantified by UV absorbance on a Nanodrop 2000c. From the germline V gene, CDR1 is SGHDT and CDR2 is YYEEEE. Including the terminal cysteine and phenylalanine, the CDR3 comprises 14 residues. Only the CDR3 portion is preserved as DNA: 42 bases, with reading frame beginning at the first base. Between the V and J ends, shortened by 0 bases and 5 bases respectively, the junction contains 11 bases.

Here the chain combines TRBV5-6 and TRBJ2-5; D gene: possibly TRBD1, on 6 matching bases. The sequenced sample consisted of naive CD8+ T cells sorted from blood. The intended sense of this specimen's cell subset or site label: CD45RA+CCR7+. This receptor was taken from a man younger than 35 in good health. The DNA reads TGTGCCAGCAGCTTGGGACAGGCGATGGAGACCCAGTACTTC. It codes for CASSLGQAMETQYF. The entire variable domain, with the stretches around the CDR3 drawn from the reference TRBV5-6 and TRBJ2-5 proteins, is DAGVTQSPTHLIKTRGQQVTLRCSPKSGHDTVSWYQQALGQGPQFIFQYYEEEERQRGNFPDRFSGHQFPNYSSELNVNALLLGDSALYLCASSLGQAMETQYFGPGTRLLVL.